The 22 T cell receptor beta chains in this list originate from one sample, sequenced in a study of T cell changes during pregnancy in multiple sclerosis. Profiled with immunoSEQ multiplex PCR; TCRdb holds only in-frame clones, not every one. Seen here are around 26,000 clones, approximately 86% observed once, and the top ten hold about 13%. Sequences were derived from CD8+ T cells from peripheral blood mononuclear cells, sampled in the first trimester of pregnancy. Source of these receptors: a female donor in good health, enrolled as a control in a pregnancy study.

This chain connects TRBV5-8 to TRBJ2-1; 8 bases line up with TRBD1. CDR3 length equals 16 residues. The germline CDR1 and CDR2 sequences are SGHTS and YDEGEE. J was trimmed by 2 bases and V by 0 bases; bases with no gene match: 4. The CDR3 loop reads CASSLVTGVAYNEQFF. The CDR3 bases are TGTGCCAGCAGCTTGGTGACAGGGGTAGCCTACAATGAGCAGTTCTTC.

This clone was counted a few times. The J gene is TRBJ1-1, the V gene TRBV4-1; TRBD1 matches 8 bases. The CDR3 spans 15 residues. The germline gives CDR1 MGHRA, CDR2 YSYEKL. V lost 4 bases, J lost 0 bases, and 4 bases stayed unmatched. The CDR3 bases are TGCGCCAGCAGCCTGGGACAGGTGCTGAACACTGAAGCTTTCTTT. Translating it yields CASSLGQVLNTEAFF.

V usage is TRBV18 and J usage is TRBJ2-1; 11 nucleotides align to TRBD2. CDR1 is KGHSH and CDR2 is LQKENI in the germline V gene. The CDR3 has 18 residues. Germline trimming cut 3 bases from V and 0 bases from J; bases unmatched to any gene: 7. In DNA, the CDR3 is TGTGCCAGCTCACCCGGGACTAGCGGAAACAGCTCCTACAATGAGCAGTTCTTC. Protein sequence: CASSPGTSGNSSYNEQFF.

Here the CDR3 DNA reads TGTGCCAGCAGTGAAGCGGGAGGGTATGGTGAGCAGTTCTTC. Amino acids: CASSEAGGYGEQFF. The chain couples TRBV2 to TRBJ2-1; 7 positions match TRBD2. CDR1 and CDR2 from the germline V gene are SNHLY and FYNNEI. V shed 0 bases, J shed 9 bases, and the junction held 5 bases outside the gene matches. This CDR3 region has 14 residues. Variable domain in full (rest from reference TRBV2 and TRBJ2-1): EPEVTQTPSHQVTQMGQEVILRCVPISNHLYFYWYRQILGQKVEFLVSFYNNEISEKSEIFDDQFSVERPDGSNFTLKIRSTKLEDSAMYFCASSEAGGYGEQFFGPGTRLTVL.

This clone has just one count. An end of the junction does not agree with germline; a read error may underlie this. The V call is TRBV6-5, the J call TRBJ2-1, with 7 bases fitting TRBD2. Looked up from germline, CDR1 is MNHEY and CDR2 is SVGAGI. The length of the CDR3 is 15 residues. The CDR3, as DNA: TGTACCAGCAGTTACGAGGGAGGGCCCTTAAATGAGCAGTTCTTC. Its translation: CTSSYEGGPLNEQFF.

CDR3 region: CASSLSGGSEKLFF. The CDR3 DNA follows: TGTGCCAGCAGTTTATCAGGGGGATCTGAAAAACTGTTTTTT. The V gene is TRBV27, the J gene TRBJ1-4, with D perhaps TRBD1 (6 bases). V was cut by 0 bases and J by 7 bases, with 9 bases left in between. The CDR3 totals 14 residues. The germline gives CDR1 MNHEY, CDR2 SMNVEV (reference sequence).

This clone showed up just once. The CDR3 coding sequence is TGTGCCAGCAGCCCGGAAGCGGGGGCTCACTCCTACGAGCAGTACTTC. Protein: CASSPEAGAHSYEQYF. J is TRBJ2-7 and V is TRBV7-9; TRBD2 matches 8 bases. This CDR3 has 16 residues. Losses at the gene ends were 5 bases for V and 0 bases for J; bases not matched to a gene: 9. The germline gives CDR1 SEHNR, CDR2 FQNEAQ (reference sequence).

This chain uses TRBV18 with TRBJ2-5, with D perhaps TRBD1 (5 bases). The V gene's germline CDR1 is KGHSH and CDR2 LQKENI. The CDR3 is 15 residues long. Trimming pared 0 bases from V and 2 bases from J, leaving 10 bases between. The CDR3 DNA reads as TGTGCCAGCTCACCACCAGTTCGGACACAAGAGACCCAGTACTTC. Its translation is CASSPPVRTQETQYF.

The chain combines TRBV27 with TRBJ1-6; no reliable D call. Germline CDR1 and CDR2: MNHEY and SMNVEV (reference sequence). This CDR3 has 13 residues. V lost 10 bases, J lost 8 bases, and 15 bases lay in between. CDR3 region: CATSLGSYSPLHF. The CDR3 bases are TGTGCCACCTCCCTAGGCTCCTATTCACCCCTCCACTTT.

This clone is a singleton in its sample. The genes are TRBV5-4 and TRBJ1-1; 7 bases fit TRBD1. This CDR3 has 13 amino acids. Germline lookup yields CDR1 SGHNT and CDR2 YYREEE (reference sequence). V was pared by 7 bases and J by 4 bases, with 7 bases of the junction left unmatched. CDR3: CASWGDSLTEAFF. The CDR3 DNA is TGTGCCAGCTGGGGGGACAGCCTCACTGAAGCTTTCTTT.

DNA of the CDR3: TGCGCCAGCAGCCAGTGGGAACTAGCGGAGCAGTTCTTC. This codes for CASSQWELAEQFF. J is TRBJ2-1 and V is TRBV4-3, with 7 bases matching TRBD2. J lost 10 bases, V lost 3 bases, and 6 bases had no gene match. The CDR3 consists of 13 residues. Germline CDR1 reads LGHNA; CDR2 reads YSLEER.

This chain connects TRBV10-3 to TRBJ1-2; D call uncertain. The germline V gene encodes CDR1 ENHRY and CDR2 SYGVKD. V lost 0 bases and J 1 base, leaving 6 bases between the germline ends. The CDR3 length is 14 residues. The CDR3 DNA reads as TGTGCCATCAGTGAGTCCCCAGATAACTATGGCTACACCTTC. It is translated as CAISESPDNYGYTF.

V gene TRBV15 combines with J gene TRBJ2-7; TRBD1 aligns across 8 bases. This CDR3 is built from 14 residues. The trim removed 3 bases at V and 3 bases at J, leaving 4 bases unmatched. The germline gives CDR1 LNHNV, CDR2 YYDKDF (reference sequence). CDR3 amino acids: CATSRVDRDYEQYF. The CDR3 DNA sequence: TGTGCCACCAGCAGGGTGGACAGGGACTACGAGCAGTACTTC. The full variable domain, with the rest looked up from reference TRBV15 and TRBJ2-7, is DAMVIQNPRYQVTQFGKPVTLSCSQTLNHNVMYWYQQKSSQAPKLLFHYYDKDFNNEADTPDNFQSRRPNTSFCFLDIRSPGLGDTAMYLCATSRVDRDYEQYFGPGTRLTVT.

The chain combines TRBV4-1 with TRBJ2-2; D gene unclear. Germline V gene data show CDR1 as MGHRA and CDR2 as YSYEKL. This CDR3 has 14 residues. The V end was cut by 2 bases, the J end by 7 bases, with 11 bases between. CDR3 DNA: TGCGCCAGCAGCCAACTAGGTGAATTCGGGGAGCTGTTTTTT. Translated, it gives CASSQLGEFGELFF.

As regards this clone: The conserved closing phenylalanine or tryptophan is absent in this CDR3, likely reflecting a read error. The limits of the CDR3 on the DNA are not certain, so only TCRdb's listed CDR3 is given. The chain has TRBV10-2 and TRBJ2-3; the table's D gene call, TRBD2, was not cross checked with the DNA. Germline V gives CDR1 WSHSY, CDR2 SAAADI. The CDR3 totals 12 residues, both ends included. The CDR3 here is CASSDPSETGRG.

This chain uses TRBV6-1 with TRBJ1-2, with D maybe TRBD1 (5 bases). The germline CDR1 and CDR2 sequences are MNHNS and SASEGT. The germline V and J ends were trimmed by 6 bases and 4 bases, with 15 bases remaining between them. This CDR3 contains 14 residues. CDR3 residues: CASSVAGMVYGYTF. The CDR3 DNA sequence: TGTGCCAGCAGCGTTGCAGGGATGGTCTATGGCTACACCTTC.

The chain links TRBV5-1 to TRBJ1-2, with TRBD1 identical over 7 bases. From germline, CDR1 is SGHRS and CDR2 YFSETQ. The CDR3 is made up of 16 amino acids. V lost 4 bases and J lost 5; bases outside the gene matches: 14. In nucleotides, the CDR3 is TGCGCCAGCAGCCTAGAGCTAGGAGGGGGCCTTTATGGCTACACCTTC. Its translation is CASSLELGGGLYGYTF.

V gene TRBV7-9 combines with J gene TRBJ2-5; 8 bases are a match to TRBD2. The assigned J gene may be wrong: the sequence end matches TRBJ2-7 better. This CDR3 is built from 13 residues. CDR1 SEHNR and CDR2 FQNEAQ come from the germline V gene (reference sequence). DNA for the CDR3: TGTGCCAGCAGCCGAGCGGGGGCCTACGAGCAGTACTTC. Encoded protein: CASSRAGAYEQYF.

This rearrangement joins TRBV19 to TRBJ2-1, with D perhaps TRBD2 (5 bases). CDR3 length: 11 amino acids. Germline CDR1 reads LNHDA; CDR2 reads SQIVND (reference sequence). The germline V and J ends were trimmed by 6 bases and 15 bases, with 15 bases remaining between them. The DNA for the CDR3 is TGTGCCAGTAGCTTCGGGAATGCAATGTTCTTC. Protein: CASSFGNAMFF.

The genes are TRBV9 and TRBJ2-1; 11 bases are shared with TRBD2. Germline CDR1 SGDLS, CDR2 YYNGEE. With V trimmed by 4 bases and J by 0 bases, 21 bases remained unmatched. This CDR3 spans 22 amino acids. This CDR3 is CASSSQGPTSGSILGSYNEQFF. In nucleotides, the CDR3 is TGTGCCAGCAGCTCACAGGGGCCCACTAGCGGGAGTATTTTAGGCTCCTACAATGAGCAGTTCTTC.

This clone was picked up one time. The CDR3 nucleotides read TGTGCCAGCAGCCCCTTCGGGGGGACAGGCTGGTACGAGCAGTACTTC. Amino acids: CASSPFGGTGWYEQYF. The chain uses TRBV21-1 and TRBJ2-7; the tabulated D call, TRBD1, remains unverified against the DNA. TRBV21-1 corresponds to a pseudogene. The CDR3 runs 16 residues.

This sequence joins TRBV11-2 and TRBJ1-4, with D uncertain. Trimming left V 4 bases short and J 3 bases short, with 15 bases between. This CDR3 region has 16 residues. The germline V gene encodes CDR1 SGHAT and CDR2 FQNNGV. In DNA, the CDR3 is TGTGCCAGCAGCTCCCCGGGCGGGGTCGCTAATGAAAAACTGTTTTTT. Its protein is CASSSPGGVANEKLFF.